This T cell receptor (beta chain) appears in the sequencing data of a study of circulating and synovial CD4+ cells in juvenile arthritis. Repertoires were generated with immunoSEQ multiplex PCR, while TCRdb's copy carries only in-frame clones and drops some. The data hold about 36,000 clones, with over 85% observed a single time. The CDR3 consists of 17 residues. Unmatched junction bases numbered 15, after V lost 5 bases and J lost 5 bases. In germline, CDR1 is SGHVS, CDR2 FNYEAQ. The clonotype comes from a human donor with juvenile idiopathic arthritis. Sequenced input: CD4+ T cells from blood. The rearrangement uses TRBV7-6 and TRBJ2-5; 9 bases map to TRBD2. The DNA for the CDR3 is TGTGCCAGCAGCCCGCAAAGCGGGGGGACCGCGTGGGAGACCCAGTACTTC. Its translation is CASSPQSGGTAWETQYF.